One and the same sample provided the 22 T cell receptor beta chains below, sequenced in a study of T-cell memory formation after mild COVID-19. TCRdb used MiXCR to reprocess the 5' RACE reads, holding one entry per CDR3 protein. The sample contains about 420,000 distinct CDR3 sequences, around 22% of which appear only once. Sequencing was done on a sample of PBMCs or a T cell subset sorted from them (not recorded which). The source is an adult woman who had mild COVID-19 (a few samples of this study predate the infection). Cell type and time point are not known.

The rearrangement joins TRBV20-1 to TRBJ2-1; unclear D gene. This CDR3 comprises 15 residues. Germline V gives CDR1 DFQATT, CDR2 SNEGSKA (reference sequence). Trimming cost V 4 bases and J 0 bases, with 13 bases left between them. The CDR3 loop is CSAIGSESSYNEQFF. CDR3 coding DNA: TGCAGTGCTATTGGTAGTGAAAGCTCCTACAATGAGCAGTTCTTC.

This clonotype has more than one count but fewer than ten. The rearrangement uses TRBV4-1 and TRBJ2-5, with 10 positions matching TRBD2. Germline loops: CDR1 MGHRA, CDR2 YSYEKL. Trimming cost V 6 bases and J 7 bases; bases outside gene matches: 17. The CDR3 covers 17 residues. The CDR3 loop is CASREALAGASIGTQYF. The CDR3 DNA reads TGCGCCAGCAGGGAAGCTCTAGCGGGGGCTTCCATAGGGACCCAGTACTTC.

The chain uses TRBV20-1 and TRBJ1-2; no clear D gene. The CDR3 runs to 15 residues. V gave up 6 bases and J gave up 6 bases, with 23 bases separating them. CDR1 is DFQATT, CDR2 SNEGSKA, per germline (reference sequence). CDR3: CSARPPRAGLDGYTF. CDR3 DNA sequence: TGCAGTGCACGACCCCCTCGAGCGGGGTTAGATGGCTACACCTTC.

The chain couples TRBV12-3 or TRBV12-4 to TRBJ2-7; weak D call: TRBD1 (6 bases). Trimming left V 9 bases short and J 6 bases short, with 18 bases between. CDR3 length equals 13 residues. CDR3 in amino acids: CARPVTGTTEQYF. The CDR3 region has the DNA TGTGCCAGACCGGTTACAGGGACGACCGAGCAGTACTTC.

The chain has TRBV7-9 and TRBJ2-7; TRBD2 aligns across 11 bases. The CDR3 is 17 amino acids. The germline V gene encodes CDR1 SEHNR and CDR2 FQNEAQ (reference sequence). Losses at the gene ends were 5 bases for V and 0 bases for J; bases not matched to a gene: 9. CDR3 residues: CASSPFPTSGGSYEQYF. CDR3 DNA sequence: TGTGCCAGCAGCCCGTTCCCCACTAGCGGGGGCTCCTACGAGCAGTACTTC.

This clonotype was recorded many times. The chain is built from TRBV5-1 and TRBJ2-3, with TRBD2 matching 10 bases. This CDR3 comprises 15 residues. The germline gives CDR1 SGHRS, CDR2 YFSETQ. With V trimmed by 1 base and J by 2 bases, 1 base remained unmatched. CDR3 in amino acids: CASSLTSGVTDTQYF. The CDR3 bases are TGCGCCAGCAGCTTGACTAGCGGGGTCACAGATACGCAGTATTTT.

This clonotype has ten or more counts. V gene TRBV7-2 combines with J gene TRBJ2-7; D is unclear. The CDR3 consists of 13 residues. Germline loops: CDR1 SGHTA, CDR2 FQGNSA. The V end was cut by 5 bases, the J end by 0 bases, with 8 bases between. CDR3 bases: TGTGCCAGCAGCGCCGCAAGCTCCTACGAGCAGTACTTC. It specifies CASSAASSYEQYF.

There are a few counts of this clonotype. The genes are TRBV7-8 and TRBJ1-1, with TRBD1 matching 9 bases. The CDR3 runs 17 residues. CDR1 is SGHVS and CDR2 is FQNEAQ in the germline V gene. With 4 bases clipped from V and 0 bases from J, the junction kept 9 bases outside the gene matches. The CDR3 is CASSSINRGPVNTEAFF. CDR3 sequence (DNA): TGTGCCAGCAGCTCCATAAACAGGGGGCCGGTGAACACTGAAGCTTTCTTT. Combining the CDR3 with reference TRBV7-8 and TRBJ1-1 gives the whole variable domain GAGVSQSPRYKVAKRGQDVALRCDPISGHVSLFWYQQALGQGPEFLTYFQNEAQLDKSGLPSDRFFAERPEGSVSTLKIQRTQQEDSAVYLCASSSINRGPVNTEAFFGQGTRLTVV.

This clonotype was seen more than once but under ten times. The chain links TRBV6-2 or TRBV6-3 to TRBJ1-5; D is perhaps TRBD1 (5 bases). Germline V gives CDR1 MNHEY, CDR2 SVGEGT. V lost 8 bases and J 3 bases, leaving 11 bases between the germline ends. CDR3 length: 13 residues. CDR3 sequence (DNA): TGTGCCAGCCAAGACAGCCACAATCAGCCCCAGCATTTT. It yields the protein CASQDSHNQPQHF.

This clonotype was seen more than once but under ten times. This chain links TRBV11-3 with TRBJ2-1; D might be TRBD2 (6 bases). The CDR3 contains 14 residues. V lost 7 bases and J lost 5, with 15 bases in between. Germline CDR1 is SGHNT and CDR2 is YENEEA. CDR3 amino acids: CASTRAGYHNEQFF. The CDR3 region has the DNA TGTGCCAGCACCCGGGCGGGGTATCACAATGAGCAGTTCTTC.

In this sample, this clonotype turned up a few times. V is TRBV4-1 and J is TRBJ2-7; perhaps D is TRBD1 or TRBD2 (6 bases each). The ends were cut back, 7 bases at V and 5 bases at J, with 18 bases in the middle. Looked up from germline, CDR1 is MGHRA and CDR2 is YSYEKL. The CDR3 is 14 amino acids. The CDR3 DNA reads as TGCGCCAGCAACCTAAGAACGGGGGCCCACGAGCAGTACTTC. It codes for CASNLRTGAHEQYF.

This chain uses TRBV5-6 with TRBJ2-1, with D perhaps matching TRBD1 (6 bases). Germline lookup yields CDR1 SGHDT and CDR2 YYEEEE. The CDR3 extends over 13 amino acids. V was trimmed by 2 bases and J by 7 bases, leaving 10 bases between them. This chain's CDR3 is CASSLSGENEQFF. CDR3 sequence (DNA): TGTGCCAGCAGCTTATCAGGGGAGAATGAGCAGTTCTTC.

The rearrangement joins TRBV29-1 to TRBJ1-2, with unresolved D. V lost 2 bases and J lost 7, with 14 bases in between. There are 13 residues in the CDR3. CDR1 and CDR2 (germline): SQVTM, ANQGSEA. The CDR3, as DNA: TGCAGCGTTGAATTAGATGCGTTTTTTGGCTACACCTTC. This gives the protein CSVELDAFFGYTF.

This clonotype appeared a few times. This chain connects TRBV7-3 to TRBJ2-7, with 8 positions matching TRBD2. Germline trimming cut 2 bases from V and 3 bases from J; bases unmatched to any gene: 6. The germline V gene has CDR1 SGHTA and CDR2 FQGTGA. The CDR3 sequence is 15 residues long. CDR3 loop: CASSLALGTSYEQYF. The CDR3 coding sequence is TGTGCCAGCAGCTTAGCGCTCGGGACTAGCTACGAGCAGTACTTC.

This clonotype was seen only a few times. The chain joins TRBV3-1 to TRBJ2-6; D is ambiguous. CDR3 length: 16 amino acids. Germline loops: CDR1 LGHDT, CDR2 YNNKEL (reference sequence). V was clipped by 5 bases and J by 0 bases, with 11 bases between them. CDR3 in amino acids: CASSSRAVSGANVLTF. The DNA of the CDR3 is TGTGCCAGCAGCTCTCGGGCGGTCTCTGGGGCCAACGTCCTGACTTTC. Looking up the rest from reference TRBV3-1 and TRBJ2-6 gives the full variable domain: DTAVSQTPKYLVTQMGNDKSIKCEQNLGHDTMYWYKQDSKKFLKIMFSYNNKELIINETVPNRFSPKSPDKAHLNLHINSLELGDSAVYFCASSSRAVSGANVLTFGAGSRLTVL.

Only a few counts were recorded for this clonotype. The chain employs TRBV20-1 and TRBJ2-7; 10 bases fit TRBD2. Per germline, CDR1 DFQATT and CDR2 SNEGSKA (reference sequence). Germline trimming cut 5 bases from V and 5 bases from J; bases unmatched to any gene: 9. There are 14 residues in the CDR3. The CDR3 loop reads CSAASGREGNEQYF. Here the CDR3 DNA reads TGCAGTGCTGCCAGCGGGAGGGAGGGCAACGAGCAGTACTTC.

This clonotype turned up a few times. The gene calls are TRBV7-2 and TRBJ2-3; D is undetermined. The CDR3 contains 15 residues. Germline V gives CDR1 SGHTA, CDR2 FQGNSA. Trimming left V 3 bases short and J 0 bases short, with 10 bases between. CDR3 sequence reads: CASSFGLPSTDTQYF. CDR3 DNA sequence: TGTGCCAGCAGCTTTGGTTTGCCTAGCACAGATACGCAGTATTTT.

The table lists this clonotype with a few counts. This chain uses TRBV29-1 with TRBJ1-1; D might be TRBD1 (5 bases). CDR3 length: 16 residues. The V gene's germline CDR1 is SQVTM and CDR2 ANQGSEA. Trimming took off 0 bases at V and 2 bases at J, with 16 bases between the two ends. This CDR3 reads CSVEEGVTGGNTEAFF. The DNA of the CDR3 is TGCAGCGTTGAAGAAGGCGTCACCGGGGGAAACACTGAAGCTTTCTTT.

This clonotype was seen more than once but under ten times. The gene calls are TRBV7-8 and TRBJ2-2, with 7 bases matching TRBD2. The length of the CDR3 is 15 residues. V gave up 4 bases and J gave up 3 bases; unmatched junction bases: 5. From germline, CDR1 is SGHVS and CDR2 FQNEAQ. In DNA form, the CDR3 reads TGTGCCAGCAGCTCAACGGCGGGGGACACCGGGGAGCTGTTTTTT. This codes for CASSSTAGDTGELFF.

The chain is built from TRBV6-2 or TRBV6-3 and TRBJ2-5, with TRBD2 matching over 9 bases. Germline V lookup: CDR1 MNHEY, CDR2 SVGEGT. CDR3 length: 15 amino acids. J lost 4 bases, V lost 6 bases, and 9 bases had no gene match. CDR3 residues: CASRNLAGRGETQYF. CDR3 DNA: TGTGCCAGCAGAAACCTAGCGGGAAGGGGAGAGACCCAGTACTTC.

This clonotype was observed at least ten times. The DNA of the CDR3 is TGCGCCAGCAGACCACCGAACACCGGGGAGCTGTTTTTT. This sequence encodes CASRPPNTGELFF. This chain links TRBV23-1 with TRBJ2-2; D not resolved. TRBV23-1 is placed among ORFs of uncertain function. V was clipped by 6 bases and J by 0 bases, with 5 bases between them. The CDR3 has 13 residues.

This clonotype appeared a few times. In DNA, the CDR3 is TGTGCCAGCAGTCTGAAGGGTCTTGACTATGGCTACACCTTC. Amino acids: CASSLKGLDYGYTF. This chain joins TRBV27 and TRBJ1-2; D gene ambiguous. V shed 5 bases and J shed 3 bases, with 13 bases lying between them. The CDR3 extends over 14 amino acids. Germline V gene data show CDR1 as MNHEY and CDR2 as SMNVEV (reference sequence).